Listed below are T cell receptor beta chains from one sample, sequenced in a study of cytomegalovirus exposure and HLA in healthy donors. Using immunoSEQ multiplex PCR, the repertoire was profiled, and TCRdb retains in-frame clones only, with some absent. Here the sample spans 140,000 to 150,000 clones, roughly 84% being singletons. The sequencing sample was made of PBMCs. Receptors originate from a boy younger than 10 in good health and CMV-seronegative. CDR3s include the opening cysteine and the closing phenylalanine or tryptophan. A D gene is named only where the DNA matches it firmly. Expanded clones get a size class; other rows say once, few or many, or leave the size out.

V	D	J	size	DNA	CDR3
TRBV5-8	TRBD1	TRBJ1-5	NA	TGTGCCAGCAGCTTGTGGAGGACAGGGGGCGATTTGGAGCCCCAGCATTTT	CASSLWRTGGDLEPQHF
TRBV9	NA	TRBJ2-3	NA	TGTGCCAGCAGCATCGGGGTTAGTTCCACAGATACGCAGTATTTT	CASSIGVSSTDTQYF
TRBV2	NA	TRBJ2-3	NA	TGTGCCAGCAGCTACGGGATCCCCGGGGGAGATACGCAGTATTTT	CASSYGIPGGDTQYF
TRBV18	NA	TRBJ1-5	NA	TGTGCCAGCTCACAGCGGACAGTTCACAATCAGCCCCAGCATTTT	CASSQRTVHNQPQHF
TRBV7-2	NA	TRBJ1-5	NA	TGTGCCAGCAGCCCGTATGGGCACAGGTCGACGGGCAATCAGCCCCAGCATTTT	CASSPYGHRSTGNQPQHF
TRBV28	NA	TRBJ1-2	NA	TGTGCCAGCAGTTTGGTTCGAAGACTGAACTATGGCTACACCTTC	CASSLVRRLNYGYTF
TRBV9	TRBD1	TRBJ1-2	NA	TGTGCCAGCAGCGCGACAGGGACCTACTATGGCTACACCTTC	CASSATGTYYGYTF
TRBV27	NA	TRBJ2-2	few	TGTGCCAGCAGTCCAAGGACAGAGATGAACACCGGGGAGCTGTTTTTT	CASSPRTEMNTGELFF
TRBV6-1	NA	TRBJ1-2	NA	TGTGCCACCAACAGGGAATCGTTAGGCTACACCTTC	CATNRESLGYTF
TRBV28	TRBD1	TRBJ1-1	NA	TGTGCCAGCAGTTTCCCAGGGACAGGACGGGACACTGAAGCTTTCTTT	CASSFPGTGRDTEAFF
TRBV30	NA	TRBJ1-2	NA	TGTGCCTGGAGTGCCTACCCCCGGGGCGGGAGTGGCTACACCTTC	CAWSAYPRGGSGYTF
TRBV18	NA	TRBJ1-1	NA	TGTGCCAGCTCATTATTAGGGGGTGGCAACACTGAAGCTTTCTTT	CASSLLGGGNTEAFF
TRBV30	NA	TRBJ1-1	NA	TGTGCCTGGAGTGTACAGGTTTTCACTGAAGCTTTCTTT	CAWSVQVFTEAFF
TRBV6-1	NA	TRBJ1-1	few	TGTGCCAGCAGTGAAGGAGCTGAAGCTTTCTTT	CASSEGAEAFF
TRBV18	NA	TRBJ1-1	NA	TGTGCCAGCTCACCATCGGTGCGATTGAACACTGAAGCTTTCTTT	CASSPSVRLNTEAFF
TRBV6-1	NA	TRBJ2-5	NA	TGTGCCAGCAGTGGCAGATTGGAGACCCAGTACTTC	CASSGRLETQYF
TRBV4-1	NA	TRBJ1-3	NA	TGCGCCAGCAGCCGCCCGGGACACCGACCGAGCTCTGGAAACACCATATATTTT	CASSRPGHRPSSGNTIYF
TRBV5-1	NA	TRBJ2-4	NA	TGCGCCAGCAGCCCTGGATGGCAGAATAACCAGGGCATTCAGTACTTC	CASSPGWQNNQGIQYF
TRBV11-1	TRBD1	TRBJ2-7	NA	TGTGCCAGCAGCAAGACAGGGGGCGGCGAGCAGTACTTC	CASSKTGGGEQYF
TRBV7-2	TRBD1	TRBJ1-2	NA	TGTGCCAGCAGCTTAGGAGACAGGGTAGGAGCTAACTATGGCTACACCTTC	CASSLGDRVGANYGYTF
TRBV30	NA	TRBJ1-3	few	TGTGCCTGGAGTGTTTTGGGCTACTCTGGAAACACCATATATTTT	CAWSVLGYSGNTIYF
TRBV4-2	TRBD2	TRBJ2-6	NA	TGTGCCAGCAGCCAAGAAGCGGGAGGGGCCAACGTCCTGACTTTC	CASSQEAGGANVLTF
TRBV7-3	NA	TRBJ2-7	NA	TGTGCCAGCAGCTTAACGATGGGGCCGGCCTACGAGCAGTACTTC	CASSLTMGPAYEQYF
TRBV25-1	NA	TRBJ2-7	NA	TGTGCCAGCAGTGAAGGACTCGGCGAGCAGTACTTC	CASSEGLGEQYF
TRBV5-1	TRBD1	TRBJ2-7	NA	TGCGCCAGCAGCCCGGGACAGGGGCTCCTATACGAGCAGTACTTC	CASSPGQGLLYEQYF
TRBV7-2	NA	TRBJ2-4	NA	TGTGCCAGCAGCTGGACACAGGGTATTGACAAAAACATTCAGTACTTC	CASSWTQGIDKNIQYF